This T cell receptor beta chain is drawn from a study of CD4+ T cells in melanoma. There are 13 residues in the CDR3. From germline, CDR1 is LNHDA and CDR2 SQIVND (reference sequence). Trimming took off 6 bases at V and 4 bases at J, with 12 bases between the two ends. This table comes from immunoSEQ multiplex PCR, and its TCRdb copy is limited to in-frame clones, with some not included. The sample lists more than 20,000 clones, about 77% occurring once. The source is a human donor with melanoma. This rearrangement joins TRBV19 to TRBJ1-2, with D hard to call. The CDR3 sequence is CASSLDYSYGYTF. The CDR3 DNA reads TGTGCCAGTAGCCTCGATTACAGCTATGGCTACACCTTC.